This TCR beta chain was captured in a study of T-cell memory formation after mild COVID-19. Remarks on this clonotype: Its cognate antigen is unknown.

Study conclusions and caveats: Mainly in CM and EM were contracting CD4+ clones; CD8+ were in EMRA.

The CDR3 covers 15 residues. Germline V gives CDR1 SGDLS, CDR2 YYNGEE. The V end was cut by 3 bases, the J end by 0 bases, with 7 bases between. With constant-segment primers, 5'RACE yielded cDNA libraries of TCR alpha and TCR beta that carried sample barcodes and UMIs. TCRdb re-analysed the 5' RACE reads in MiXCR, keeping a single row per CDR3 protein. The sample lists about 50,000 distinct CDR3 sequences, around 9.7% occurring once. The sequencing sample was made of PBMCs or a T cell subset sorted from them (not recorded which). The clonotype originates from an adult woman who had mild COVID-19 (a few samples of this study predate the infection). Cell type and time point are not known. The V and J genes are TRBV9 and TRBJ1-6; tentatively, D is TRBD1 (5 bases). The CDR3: CASSEGSSYNSPLHF. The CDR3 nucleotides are TGTGCCAGCAGCGAGGGGAGCTCCTATAATTCACCCCTCCACTTT.